A selection of T cell receptor beta chains follows, all from one sample in a study of Graves' ophthalmopathy and Graves' hyperthyroidism. Each CDR3 protein gets one entry after TCRdb re-called the multiplex PCR reads with MiXCR. The sample includes about 740,000 distinct CDR3 sequences, around 40% of them seen just once. Sequences were obtained from peripheral blood. The source is an adult man with Graves' ophthalmopathy. CDR3s include the opening cysteine and the closing phenylalanine or tryptophan. D genes are given only for firm matches. A row's size may be missing; if present it is once, few, many or a size class.

v_call,cdr3_length,j_call,d_call,clone_size,cdr3_nt,cdr3_aa
TRBV7-9,15,TRBJ2-7,NA,NA,TGTGCCAGCAGCTTAGGCGTGACATGGGCCGCCGAGCAGTACTTC,CASSLGVTWAAEQYF
TRBV7-2,14,TRBJ1-5,NA,NA,TGCGCCAGCAGCCAAGGTCTGCTCAATCAGCCCCAGCATTTT,CASSQGLLNQPQHF
TRBV29-1,16,TRBJ2-7,TRBD1,NA,TGCAGCGTTGATTCTATAGGACAGGGGGTGGCGAGTGAGCAGTACTTC,CSVDSIGQGVASEQYF
TRBV24-1,16,TRBJ1-2,NA,NA,TGTGCCACCAGTGATCGGTATGGGCCCAGCGTGGATGGCTACACCTTC,CATSDRYGPSVDGYTF
TRBV2,14,TRBJ2-5,TRBD2,NA,TGTGCCAGTGGCCCCGGGGGGGCCGAGGAGACCCAGTACTTC,CASGPGGAEETQYF
TRBV7-9,14,TRBJ2-2,NA,NA,TGTGCCAGCAGCTTGGTCGGTAGCCCCGGGGAGCTGTTTTTT,CASSLVGSPGELFF
TRBV15,11,TRBJ2-2,NA,many,TGTGCCACCACCGCTACCGGGGAGCTGTTTTTT,CATTATGELFF
TRBV11-2,16,TRBJ2-5,NA,many,TGTGCCAGCAGCCCACCGGGCCTCACGCGTCTAGAGACCCAGTACTTC,CASSPPGLTRLETQYF
TRBV7-9,14,TRBJ2-2,NA,few,TGTGCCTGGAGTGTACTAGCTTCGACCGGGGAGCTGTTTTTT,CAWSVLASTGELFF
TRBV7-9,12,TRBJ2-7,NA,few,TGTGCCAGCAGTTTAGGGGGAACCGAGCAGTACTTC,CASSLGGTEQYF
TRBV6-6,12,TRBJ1-1,NA,NA,TGTGCCAGCAAGTGGGGAAGTGCTGAAGCTTTCTTT,CASKWGSAEAFF
TRBV25-1,13,TRBJ1-2,NA,many,TGTGCCAGCAGTGAAAACGGGAACTATGGCTACACCTTC,CASSENGNYGYTF
TRBV15,15,TRBJ2-7,TRBD2,few,TGTGCCACCAGCAGAGATCGGGCTAGCGGTCGGGAGCAGTACTTC,CATSRDRASGREQYF
TRBV7-2,15,TRBJ2-7,NA,many,TGTGCCAGCGGCCGGTTGGGAAGTTTGTCCTACGAGCAGTACTTC,CASGRLGSLSYEQYF
TRBV7-9,13,TRBJ2-6,TRBD1,once,TGTGCCAGCAGCGTGACAGGGGACAACGTCCTGACTTTC,CASSVTGDNVLTF
TRBV19,13,TRBJ1-2,TRBD1,few,TGTGCCAGTAGTAGCATCGGGACAGCCGGCTACACCTTC,CASSSIGTAGYTF
TRBV10-3,8,TRBJ2-7,NA,NA,TGTGCCATCAGTGAGGGGGGGTTC,CAISEGGF
TRBV6-5,14,TRBJ2-7,TRBD1,NA,TGTGCCAGCAGGTCGGACAGGGATACGCCCCAAACCTCGTTC,CASRSDRDTPQTSF
TRBV5-6,18,TRBJ1-4,NA,NA,TGTGCCAGCAGCTCGACCTCTGGTTTGGCAGGAGAGGATGAAAAACTGTTTTTT,CASSSTSGLAGEDEKLFF
TRBV15,14,TRBJ1-4,NA,many,TGTGCCACCAGCCCCGGTGGCGAGAATGAAAAACTGTTTTTT,CATSPGGENEKLFF
TRBV10-3,12,TRBJ1-1,NA,NA,TGTGCCATCAGGGGGAGGAGGACTGAAGCTTTCTTT,CAIRGRRTEAFF
TRBV10-3,17,TRBJ2-2,NA,NA,TGTGCCATCTGGAGGGGAGCGATTTCTACGAACACCGGGGAGCTGTTTTTT,CAIWRGAISTNTGELFF
TRBV6-5,14,TRBJ1-2,TRBD1,NA,TGTGCCAGCAGTACCTTTACAGGGGAAGGAGGCTACACCTTC,CASSTFTGEGGYTF
TRBV12-3/TRBV12-4,14,TRBJ1-2,TRBD1,NA,TGTGCCAGCAGCCTCGGACAGGGGGCATGGGGCTACACCTTC,CASSLGQGAWGYTF
TRBV7-2,16,TRBJ2-7,TRBD2,few,TGTGCCAGCAGCTTAGGCCTAGCGGGAGTGCTCTACGAGCAGTACTTC,CASSLGLAGVLYEQYF
TRBV10-3,14,TRBJ2-7,NA,NA,TGTGCCAGCAGTTACTCGAGTCACTTGGGCGAGCAGTACTTC,CASSYSSHLGEQYF
TRBV24-1,13,TRBJ1-5,TRBD1,NA,TGTGCCAGCAGCCGACAGGGGCCGGAGCCCCAGCATTTT,CASSRQGPEPQHF
TRBV10-3,12,TRBJ1-5,NA,many,TGTGCCATCAGTGACGGCAGTCGGCCCCAGCATTTT,CAISDGSRPQHF
TRBV20-1,14,TRBJ2-7,TRBD1,NA,TGCAGTGCTTTAGGACAGGAGAACTCCTACGAGCAGTACTTC,CSALGQENSYEQYF
TRBV7-9,12,TRBJ2-2,NA,few,TGTGCCAGCAGCTGGACGTCCGGGGAGCTGTTTTTT,CASSWTSGELFF
TRBV25-1,15,TRBJ1-5,NA,NA,TGTGCCAGCAGCCAATACTCGGGACCTAATCAGCCCCAGCATTTT,CASSQYSGPNQPQHF
TRBV7-9,16,TRBJ1-4,TRBD1,NA,TGTGCCAGCACCCGGGACAGGGGGCAAGGGAATGAAAAACTGTTTTTT,CASTRDRGQGNEKLFF
TRBV11-2,12,TRBJ2-7,NA,many,TGTGCCAGCAGCCCGGCTGATCACGAGCAGTACTTC,CASSPADHEQYF
TRBV20-1,14,TRBJ2-2,NA,NA,TGCAGTGCTAGAACATTGGGACTCACCGGGGAGCTGTTTTTT,CSARTLGLTGELFF
TRBV5-1,14,TRBJ1-1,NA,many,TGCGCCAGCAGCTTGTCGACACCCAACACTGAAGCTTTCTTT,CASSLSTPNTEAFF
TRBV7-2,14,TRBJ1-4,NA,NA,TGTGCCAGCTCACCAATTGACACAAATGAAAAACTGTTTTTT,CASSPIDTNEKLFF